The subject of this entry is one T cell receptor (beta chain). Its antigen has not been determined. No much larger clone is present one base from it, and per-base qualities are unavailable. The sample is drawn from a study of response to subunit inactivated influenza vaccine (dated by TCRdb to 2016 to 2019). Describing the broader study: To follow how T cells responded to a trivalent subunit inactivated influenza vaccine, the researchers relied on deep quantitative profiling of the T cell receptor repertoire.

The CDR3 numbers 12 residues from cysteine through phenylalanine. Solely the CDR3 DNA is kept, with 36 bases framed from the first base. V and J lose 0 bases and 13 bases, and a span of 9 bases separates them. Sequences ENHRY (CDR1) and SYGVKD (CDR2) are obtained from the germline V gene. Overall results and qualifications from the work: The authors suggested that each seasonal influenza vaccination may recruit only a limited number of new T cells.

The method behind the library was RT-PCR. The instrument was an Illumina HiSeq 2500. The public reads were quality trimmed at Q25 with fastp and then assembled into clones with MiXCR by TCRdb, keeping productive beta chains. Rows with a matching CDR3 protein are joined into one entry that keeps the most common DNA and genes. The sample contains around 530,000 distinct CDR3 sequences, about 15% of them found a single time. The ten largest make up 2.5% to 3.5% of the sample. Here the sequenced sample was CD4+ T cells sorted from PBMCs, taken 23 to 25 months after vaccination. Recombination connected TRBV10-3 to TRBJ1-4, with no D gene named confidently. The receptor's source is a man between 50 and 75 years old who received an inactivated influenza vaccine. Donor details come from another sample of the same person, matched by shared clones. The CDR3 corresponds to CAISESGQRLFF. The sequenced DNA is TGTGCCATCAGTGAGTCGGGCCAGCGACTGTTTTTT.